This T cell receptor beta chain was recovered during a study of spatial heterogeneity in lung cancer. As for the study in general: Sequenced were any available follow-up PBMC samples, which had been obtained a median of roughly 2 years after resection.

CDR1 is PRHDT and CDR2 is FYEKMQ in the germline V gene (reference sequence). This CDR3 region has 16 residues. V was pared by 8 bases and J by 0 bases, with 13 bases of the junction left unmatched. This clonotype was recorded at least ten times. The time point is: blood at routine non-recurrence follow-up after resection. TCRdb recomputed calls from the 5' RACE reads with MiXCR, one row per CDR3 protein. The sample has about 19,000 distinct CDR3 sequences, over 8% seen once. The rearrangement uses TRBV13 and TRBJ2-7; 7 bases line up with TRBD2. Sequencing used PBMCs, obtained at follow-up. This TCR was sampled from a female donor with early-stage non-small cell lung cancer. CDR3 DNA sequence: TGTGCCAGCTCCTGGGGAGGGCGCCGCCACTCCTACGAGCAGTACTTC. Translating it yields CASSWGGRRHSYEQYF.